The text below deals with one T cell receptor beta chain. Antigen unknown. Method: immunoSEQ multiplex PCR; TCRdb's copy keeps in-frame clones and lacks some. The sample has approximately 9,300 clones, around four fifths seen once; the top ten hold under 14%. The CDR3 has 15 residues. The germline CDR1 and CDR2 sequences are SQVTM and ANQGSEA. V lost 4 bases and J 2 bases, leaving 17 bases between the germline ends. At the end of about ten days of culture, CD4+ T cells were isolated. Of the BNT162b2 and mRNA-1273 vaccines, participants received two doses of one or the other. The data are from a study of vaccination effects on CD4 cells after COVID-19. Study-wide results and caveats: At late timepoints after vaccination, vaccine- and infection-induced clones shrank markedly.

This chain joins TRBV29-1 and TRBJ1-2; TRBD1 might be the D (6 bases). The clonotype comes from a human donor who received a COVID-19 vaccine. Source: CD4+ T cells from PBMCs cultured without peptide, taken after COVID-19 vaccination. The chain's CDR3 is CSVGSRGGWNYGYTF. In nucleotides, the CDR3 is TGCAGCGTTGGATCCAGGGGAGGTTGGAACTATGGCTACACCTTC.